A single sample is the source of the 30 T cell receptor beta chains below, sequenced in a study of blood T cells in healthy people across ages. Combining a sample-barcoded 5' primer with a J-beta primer mix, a second PCR ran for 7 to 11 cycles. TCRdb re-analysed the 5' RACE reads in MiXCR, keeping a single row per CDR3 protein. The data hold over 950,000 distinct CDR3 sequences, with less than 45% observed a single time. Sequenced sample: blood. Receptors were obtained from a young man in good health.

The V call is TRBV29-1, the J call TRBJ1-2; D might be TRBD1 (5 bases). Trimming left V 7 bases short and J 8 bases short, with 14 bases between. This CDR3 contains 11 residues. Germline-derived CDR1 and CDR2 are SQVTM and ANQGSEA. In DNA form, the CDR3 reads TGCAGCGGTGAGTCAGGGCGAGGCTACACCTTC. Its translation is CSGESGRGYTF.

The CDR3 nucleotides read TGTGCCAGCAGTTTTAATATCCAGGGACCCCAAGAGACCCAGTACTTC. Translation: CASSFNIQGPQETQYF. The chain carries TRBV27 and TRBJ2-5; D tentatively fits TRBD1 or TRBD2 (5 bases each). CDR1 and CDR2 (germline): MNHEY, SMNVEV (reference sequence). V lost 3 bases and J 1 base, leaving 15 bases between the germline ends. The CDR3 is 16 amino acids.

This clonotype has just a few counts. The gene calls are TRBV6-5 and TRBJ1-2; 7 bases agree with TRBD1. CDR3 size: 15 residues. Germline-derived CDR1 and CDR2 are MNHEY and SVGAGI. V was pared by 2 bases and J by 3 bases, with 6 bases of the junction left unmatched. The CDR3 loop is CASSYVTGEDYGYTF. In DNA, the CDR3 is TGTGCCAGCAGTTACGTTACAGGGGAGGACTATGGCTACACCTTC.

This clonotype occurred a few times. The chain employs TRBV4-3 and TRBJ2-3, with D possibly being TRBD1 or TRBD2 (6 bases each). The germline gives CDR1 LGHNA, CDR2 YSLEER. The CDR3 is 15 amino acids. The germline V and J ends were trimmed by 1 base and 6 bases, with 14 bases remaining between them. This CDR3 is CASSQGLVRGDTQYF. CDR3 DNA sequence: TGCGCCAGCAGCCAAGGACTAGTGAGGGGGGATACGCAGTATTTT.

This clonotype was detected only a few times. This rearrangement joins TRBV6-5 to TRBJ1-2, with D perhaps TRBD1 (6 bases). The length of the CDR3 is 14 residues. Germline V lookup: CDR1 MNHEY, CDR2 SVGAGI. V lost 5 bases to trimming and J lost 4 bases, with 14 bases between them. The CDR3 nucleotides read TGTGCCAGCAGTCCCCCGGGGGCTGGCTATGGCTACACCTTC. Residues: CASSPPGAGYGYTF.

There are a few counts of this clonotype. The gene calls are TRBV29-1 and TRBJ1-2; D uncertain. CDR3 length: 13 residues. The germline V gene has CDR1 SQVTM and CDR2 ANQGSEA. The V end lost 6 bases, the J end lost 2 bases, and 13 bases lay between the germline ends. CDR3 sequence (DNA): TGCAGCGTCCCGGACGGATACAACTATGGCTACACCTTC. It encodes CSVPDGYNYGYTF.

This clonotype has a count of ten or more. In DNA form, the CDR3 reads TGTGCCAGCGGCACGTACAATGAGCAGTTCTTC. Its protein product is CASGTYNEQFF. The genes are TRBV6-5 and TRBJ2-1; D is ambiguous. The CDR3 loop spans 11 amino acids. The germline V gene encodes CDR1 MNHEY and CDR2 SVGAGI. Trimming left V 8 bases short and J 4 bases short, with 6 bases between.

This clonotype was counted many times. The V and J genes are TRBV7-3 and TRBJ2-1; TRBD2 is a possible D gene (5 bases). The V and J ends lost 0 bases and 0 bases respectively, with 9 bases between them. Germline lookup yields CDR1 SGHTA and CDR2 FQGTGA. The CDR3 has 16 residues. DNA of the CDR3: TGTGCCAGCAGCTTAACTTCAGGACTCTCCTACAATGAGCAGTTCTTC. Translated, it gives CASSLTSGLSYNEQFF.

This clonotype was counted between two and nine times. The chain uses TRBV10-3 and TRBJ2-1; D gene ambiguous. The tail of the sequence fits TRBJ2-7 better, so the J call may be wrong. From germline, CDR1 is ENHRY and CDR2 SYGVKD. CDR3 size: 12 residues. The CDR3 nucleotides are TGTGCCATCGGCCCCGTAACGAATGAGCAGTACTTC. Its translation is CAIGPVTNEQYF.

This clonotype was counted a single time. Given a much more abundant clone one base away, this may be a read error. The chain uses TRBV15 and TRBJ2-5, with 9 bases lining up with TRBD1. Looked up from germline, CDR1 is LNHNV and CDR2 is YYDKDF (reference sequence). Unmatched junction bases numbered 10, after V lost 0 bases and J lost 11 bases. This CDR3 has 15 amino acids. Here the CDR3 DNA reads TGTGCCACCAGCAGAGAACCGGGACAGGGCCATGAGCAGTACTTC. Amino acid sequence: CATSREPGQGHEQYF.

This chain uses TRBV5-1 with TRBJ2-3; 11 bases are shared with TRBD2. The CDR3 spans 15 residues. The ends lost 5 bases at V and 4 bases at J; junction bases unmatched: 6. Per germline, CDR1 SGHRS and CDR2 YFSETQ. CDR3 loop: CASRTGLAASDTQYF. The CDR3 DNA follows: TGCGCCAGCAGGACGGGACTAGCGGCCTCAGATACGCAGTATTTT.

This clonotype was observed a handful of times. The rearrangement joins TRBV2 to TRBJ1-2, with D possibly being TRBD1 (5 bases). From germline, CDR1 is SNHLY and CDR2 FYNNEI. The CDR3 totals 14 residues. Trimming pared 6 bases from V and 1 base from J, leaving 12 bases between. CDR3 sequence reads: CASREWTNNYGYTF. The CDR3 DNA reads as TGTGCCAGCAGAGAGTGGACAAATAACTATGGCTACACCTTC.

This clonotype was observed a few times. The chain recombines TRBV19 with TRBJ1-1; D may be TRBD1 (6 bases). Trimming shortened V by 3 bases and J by 0 bases, and 8 bases separated the two germline ends. The CDR3 length is 14 residues. Germline values: CDR1 LNHDA, CDR2 SQIVND (reference sequence). The CDR3 bases are TGTGCCAGTAGTATTGGACAGATGAACACTGAAGCTTTCTTT. Translating it yields CASSIGQMNTEAFF.

This clonotype has ten or more counts. This chain connects TRBV20-1 to TRBJ1-2; tentative D call: TRBD1 (6 bases). The CDR3 is 14 amino acids. Germline V CDR1 and CDR2: DFQATT, SNEGSKA (reference sequence). Trimming cost V 3 bases and J 2 bases, with 13 bases left between them. DNA for the CDR3: TGCAGTGCTAGCTTAGCAGGGACAAACTATGGCTACACCTTC. This encodes CSASLAGTNYGYTF.

CDR3 residues: CASSYSGAGDTEAFF. The CDR3 DNA reads as TGTGCCAGCAGTTACTCGGGGGCGGGGGACACTGAAGCTTTCTTT. The chain has TRBV6-5 and TRBJ1-1; maybe TRBD1 (6 bases). V was pared by 0 bases and J by 3 bases, with 11 bases between. The CDR3 contains 15 residues. CDR1 is MNHEY, CDR2 SVGAGI, per germline.

The chain recombines TRBV11-2 with TRBJ2-7; D gene ambiguous. The CDR3 sequence is 14 residues long. From germline, CDR1 is SGHAT and CDR2 FQNNGV. Trimming removed 2 bases from V and 0 bases from J, with 8 bases in between. The CDR3 protein is CASSLKPGSYEQYF. Here the CDR3 DNA reads TGTGCCAGCAGCTTAAAGCCCGGCTCCTACGAGCAGTACTTC.

In regard to this clonotype: At one end, the junction sequence differs from germline, possibly due to a read error. This sequence joins TRBV4-1 and TRBJ1-1; D uncertain. Germline CDR1 reads MGHRA; CDR2 reads YSYEKL. CDR3 length: 16 amino acids. In nucleotides, the CDR3 is TGCGTCAGCAGCCAACCCGATGGACGTCTGAACACTGAAGCTTTCTTT. This codes for CVSSQPDGRLNTEAFF.

The V call is TRBV19, the J call TRBJ1-2; D is perhaps TRBD1 (6 bases). The V end lost 1 base, the J end lost 6 bases, and 12 bases lay between the germline ends. CDR3 length: 14 amino acids. CDR1 and CDR2 (germline): LNHDA, SQIVND (reference sequence). CDR3 bases: TGTGCCAGTAGTATAGGTACAGGGAGAGATGGCTACACCTTC. Translated: CASSIGTGRDGYTF.

This clonotype appeared once. The chain joins TRBV7-8 to TRBJ2-1; no clear D. The end of the DNA aligns better with TRBJ2-7, so the J call may be wrong. CDR3 length: 14 residues. The germline V gene has CDR1 SGHVS and CDR2 FQNEAQ. The CDR3 DNA follows: TGTGCCAGCAGCTTAAGTTGGTTGTACAATGAGCAGTACTTC. It is translated as CASSLSWLYNEQYF.

The chain uses TRBV12-3 or TRBV12-4 and TRBJ2-3; the D gene is possibly TRBD2 (6 bases). This CDR3 contains 15 residues. V was trimmed by 3 bases and J by 2 bases, leaving 12 bases between them. The CDR3 DNA reads as TGTGCCAGCAGTTTGAGTGGGAGGACCACAGATACGCAGTATTTT. This gives the protein CASSLSGRTTDTQYF.

In this sample, this clonotype turned up a few times. V is TRBV4-3 and J is TRBJ2-2, with D unresolved. CDR3 length: 14 residues. Trimming took off 0 bases at V and 1 base at J, with 3 bases between the two ends. Germline V gene data show CDR1 as LGHNA and CDR2 as YSLEER. DNA of the CDR3: TGCGCCAGCAGCCAAGAATGGAACACCGGGGAGCTGTTTTTT. This encodes CASSQEWNTGELFF.

This chain's CDR3 is CATSPGANQPQHF. The CDR3 nucleotides read TGTGCCACTTCCCCGGGGGCCAATCAGCCCCAGCATTTT. The rearrangement links TRBV10-3 to TRBJ1-5, with D tentatively TRBD1 (6 bases). With 10 bases removed from V and 3 bases from J, the gap between germline ends came to 13 bases. The CDR3 totals 13 residues. Germline V gives CDR1 ENHRY, CDR2 SYGVKD.

The rearrangement joins TRBV14 to TRBJ2-2; 10 bases line up with TRBD1. The CDR3 length is 15 residues. Per the germline V gene, CDR1 is SGHDN and CDR2 is FVKESK. Trimming cost V 5 bases and J 6 bases; bases outside gene matches: 6. CDR3 in amino acids: CASSKVGQGAGELFF. The DNA of the CDR3 is TGTGCCAGCAGCAAAGTAGGACAGGGGGCCGGGGAGCTGTTTTTT.

The chain carries TRBV7-9 and TRBJ1-2; the match to TRBD1 covers 7 bases. The V gene's germline CDR1 is SEHNR and CDR2 FQNEAQ (reference sequence). The CDR3 covers 13 residues. The V gene end was trimmed by 7 bases and the J gene end by 6 bases; junction bases not matched to a gene: 8. The CDR3 region has the DNA TGTGCCAGCAAAATAGGGGACAGCGATGGCTACACCTTC. Amino acid sequence: CASKIGDSDGYTF.

This chain uses TRBV29-1 with TRBJ2-3; 11 nucleotides line up with TRBD2. The CDR3 totals 16 residues. V lost 4 bases, J lost 4 bases, and 10 bases stayed unmatched. Germline V gives CDR1 SQVTM, CDR2 ANQGSEA. In DNA form, the CDR3 reads TGCAGCGTTGTCTTGAGACTAGCGGGGACCCCAGATACGCAGTATTTT. Residues: CSVVLRLAGTPDTQYF.

CDR3 loop: CAISGRDQSSYNEQFF. The DNA for the CDR3 is TGTGCCATCAGTGGACGGGACCAGAGCTCCTACAATGAGCAGTTCTTC. This rearrangement joins TRBV10-3 to TRBJ2-1; either TRBD1 or TRBD2 may fit D (5 bases each). Germline-derived CDR1 and CDR2 are ENHRY and SYGVKD. V was pared by 4 bases and J by 0 bases, with 13 bases between. CDR3 size: 16 residues.

This clonotype has just a few counts. This chain uses TRBV6-6 with TRBJ1-1; D is uncertain. From germline, CDR1 is MNHNY and CDR2 SVGAGI (reference sequence). Trimming cost V 0 bases and J 6 bases, with 14 bases left between them. The CDR3 totals 15 residues. The CDR3: CASSYSMALDAEAFF. CDR3 nucleotides: TGTGCCAGCAGTTACTCGATGGCCCTGGACGCTGAAGCTTTCTTT.

The chain joins TRBV5-1 to TRBJ1-4; 8 bases map to TRBD1. The CDR3 has 15 amino acids. Germline V gene lookup returns CDR1 SGHRS and CDR2 YFSETQ. V lost 6 bases and J lost 8; bases outside the gene matches: 12. For the CDR3, the DNA is TGCGCCAGCACCATTGGACAGGGACTAGACGAAAAACTGTTTTTT. Its protein is CASTIGQGLDEKLFF.

The chain combines TRBV20-1 with TRBJ1-2; maybe TRBD1 (6 bases). Trimming pared 6 bases from V and 3 bases from J, leaving 14 bases between. Germline loops: CDR1 DFQATT, CDR2 SNEGSKA (reference sequence). The CDR3 length is 13 residues. CDR3 bases: TGCAGTGCCCTTGACCGACAGGACTATGGCTACACCTTC. Its protein is CSALDRQDYGYTF.

The table lists this clonotype with a few counts. V gene TRBV20-1 combines with J gene TRBJ1-2; possibly TRBD1 for D (5 bases). CDR1 and CDR2 from the germline V gene are DFQATT and SNEGSKA (reference sequence). The CDR3 spans 18 residues. V lost 0 bases, J lost 0 bases, and 20 bases lay in between. The CDR3 reads CSARESQGKFNSNYGYTF. The DNA for the CDR3 is TGCAGTGCTAGAGAATCCCAGGGCAAATTTAACTCTAACTATGGCTACACCTTC.